These 10 T cell receptor beta chains originate from one sample sequenced in a study of T cells in Graves' hyperthyroidism and ophthalmopathy. Amplification of TCR beta CDR3 regions used RNA as the template. First-round RT-PCR targeting the TCR CDR3 was performed with the HTBI primer set. A single record per CDR3 protein comes from TCRdb applying MiXCR to the multiplex PCR reads. Counted here are more than 450,000 distinct CDR3 sequences, 20% occurring once; the ten biggest clones make up less than 55%. Sequenced sample: blood. The receptor set was obtained from a man aged 35 to 55 with Graves' ophthalmopathy.

The table lists this clonotype with many counts. V and J are TRBV5-1 and TRBJ2-7; 11 bases are shared with TRBD2. There are 17 residues in the CDR3. V lost 4 bases and J lost 0; bases outside the gene matches: 9. The germline V gene has CDR1 SGHRS and CDR2 YFSETQ. CDR3 bases: TGCGCCAGCAGCACCGGACTAGCGGGCCTACGCTCCTACGAGCAGTACTTC. It yields the protein CASSTGLAGLRSYEQYF.

This clonotype was found many times. The gene calls are TRBV30 and TRBJ1-2; TRBD1 might be the D (6 bases). Germline loops: CDR1 GTSNPN, CDR2 SVGIG (reference sequence). Trimming removed 2 bases from V and 5 bases from J, with 15 bases in between. The length of the CDR3 is 14 residues. The CDR3 DNA follows: TGTGCCTGGAGTAAGGGGGGCCTTGGGTATGGCTACACCTTC. As protein: CAWSKGGLGYGYTF.

J is TRBJ2-3 and V is TRBV25-1; D is perhaps TRBD1 (5 bases). Germline V gene sequence: CDR1 MGHDK, CDR2 SYGVNS. CDR3 length equals 15 residues. Trimming stripped 4 bases from V and 4 bases from J, with 15 bases between. CDR3 coding DNA: TGTGCCAGCAGTGCCACGACAGTGACTCCAGATACGCAGTATTTT. Translated, it gives CASSATTVTPDTQYF.

A few counts support this clonotype. This rearrangement joins TRBV6-1 to TRBJ1-3; a possible D gene is TRBD1 (6 bases). The germline V gene encodes CDR1 MNHNS and CDR2 SASEGT. The ends were cut back, 3 bases at V and 0 bases at J, with 9 bases in the middle. This CDR3 comprises 15 residues. The CDR3 DNA is TGTGCCAGCAGTGATGGCAGGGGCTCTGGAAACACCATATATTTT. Protein product: CASSDGRGSGNTIYF.

This clonotype showed up many times. This rearrangement joins TRBV20-1 to TRBJ2-2; 8 nucleotides align to TRBD2. This CDR3 region has 15 residues. Unmatched junction bases numbered 6, after V lost 2 bases and J lost 4 bases. Germline-derived CDR1 and CDR2 are DFQATT and SNEGSKA (reference sequence). CDR3 DNA sequence: TGCAGTGCTAGATACGGGGGGGCCGTCACCGGGGAGCTGTTTTTT. This codes for CSARYGGAVTGELFF.

The sample holds a few counts of this clonotype. The chain couples TRBV6-1 to TRBJ2-5; D unclear. V lost 6 bases to trimming and J lost 6 bases, with 17 bases between them. The CDR3 runs 14 residues. Germline V gene sequence: CDR1 MNHNS, CDR2 SASEGT. The CDR3 DNA sequence: TGTGCCAGCAGAGTGGGAAAAGGGATAAAGACCCAGTACTTC. Amino acids: CASRVGKGIKTQYF.

This clonotype was observed a few times. The chain is built from TRBV9 and TRBJ1-2, with 9 bases identical to TRBD1. Germline CDR1 and CDR2: SGDLS and YYNGEE. This CDR3 is 12 amino acids long. With V trimmed by 2 bases and J by 7 bases, 0 bases remained unmatched. Written as DNA, the CDR3 is TGTGCCAGCAGCGTGACAGGGGGTGGCTACACCTTC. This gives the protein CASSVTGGGYTF. The variable domain in full, completed from reference TRBV9 and TRBJ1-2, reads DSGVTQTPKHLITATGQRVTLRCSPRSGDLSVYWYQQSLDQGLQFLIQYYNGEERAKGNILERFSAQQFPDLHSELNLSSLELGDSALYFCASSVTGGGYTFGSGTRLTVV.

The rearrangement uses TRBV7-9 and TRBJ2-7; TRBD1 agrees at 9 bases. The J segment lost 3 bases and the V segment lost 4 bases, leaving 7 bases of the junction unmatched. Germline lookup yields CDR1 SEHNR and CDR2 FQNEAQ (reference sequence). The CDR3 spans 15 residues. In DNA, the CDR3 is TGTGCCAGCAGCTCCCCGGGACAGGGTATCTACGAGCAGTACTTC. Protein sequence: CASSSPGQGIYEQYF.

As for this clonotype: Compared with germline, one end of the junction differs, possibly owing to a read error. The chain recombines TRBV7-7 with TRBJ1-1; D is uncertain. The CDR3 has 13 residues. From germline, CDR1 is SSHAT and CDR2 FNYEAQ (reference sequence). This CDR3 reads CASSLSQRTEAFF. The CDR3 DNA follows: TGTGCTAGCAGCTTAAGCCAACGAACTGAAGCTTTCTTT.

This clonotype was seen only a few times. The rearrangement links TRBV28 to TRBJ2-1, with TRBD1 identical over 7 bases. V lost 3 bases and J lost 10; bases outside the gene matches: 9. In germline, CDR1 is MDHEN, CDR2 SYDVKM. The CDR3 loop spans 14 amino acids. The CDR3, as DNA: TGTGCCAGCAGTTTGCGGACAGGTAAAAAGGAGCAGTTCTTC. It translates to CASSLRTGKKEQFF.